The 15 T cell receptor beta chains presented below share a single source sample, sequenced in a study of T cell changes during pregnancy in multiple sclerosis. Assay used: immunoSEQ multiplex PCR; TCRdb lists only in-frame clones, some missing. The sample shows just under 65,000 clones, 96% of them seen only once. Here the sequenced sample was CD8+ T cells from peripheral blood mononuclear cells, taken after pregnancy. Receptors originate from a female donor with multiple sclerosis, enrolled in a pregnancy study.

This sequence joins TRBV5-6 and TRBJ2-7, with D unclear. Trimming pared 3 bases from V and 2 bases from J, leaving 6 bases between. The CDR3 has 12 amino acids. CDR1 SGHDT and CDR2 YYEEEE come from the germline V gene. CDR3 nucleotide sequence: TGTGCCAGCAGCTCCCTAGCCTACGAGCAGTACTTC. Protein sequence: CASSSLAYEQYF.

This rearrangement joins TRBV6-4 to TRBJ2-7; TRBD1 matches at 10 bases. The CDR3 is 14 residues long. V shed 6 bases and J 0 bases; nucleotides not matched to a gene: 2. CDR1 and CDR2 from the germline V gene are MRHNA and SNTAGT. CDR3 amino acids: CASRGTGDSYEQYF. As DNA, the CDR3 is TGTGCCAGCAGGGGGACAGGGGACTCCTACGAGCAGTACTTC.

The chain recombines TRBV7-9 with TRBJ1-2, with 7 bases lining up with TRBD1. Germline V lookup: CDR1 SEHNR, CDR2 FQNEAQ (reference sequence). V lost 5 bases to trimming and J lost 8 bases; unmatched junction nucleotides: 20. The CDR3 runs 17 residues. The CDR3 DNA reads TGTGCCAGCAGCCCGGAACCGACAGGGCCGAGTCTATGGGGCTACACCTTC. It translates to CASSPEPTGPSLWGYTF.

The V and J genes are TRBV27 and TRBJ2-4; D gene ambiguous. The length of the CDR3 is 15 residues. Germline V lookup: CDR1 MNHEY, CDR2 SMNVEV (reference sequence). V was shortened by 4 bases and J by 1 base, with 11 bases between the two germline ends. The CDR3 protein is CASSSHQQAKNIQYF. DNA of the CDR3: TGTGCCAGCAGTTCCCATCAACAGGCCAAAAACATTCAGTACTTC.

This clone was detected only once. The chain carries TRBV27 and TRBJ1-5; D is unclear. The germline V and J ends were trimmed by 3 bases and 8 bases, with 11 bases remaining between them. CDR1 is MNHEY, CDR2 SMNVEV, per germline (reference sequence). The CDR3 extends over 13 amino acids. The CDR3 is CASSFSGTKPQHF. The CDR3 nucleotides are TGTGCCAGCAGTTTTAGTGGCACTAAGCCCCAGCATTTT.

The CDR3 DNA reads TGTGCCAGCAGTTTAACCGGGACTAGCGGGAGAGGTGAGCAGTTCTTC. This sequence encodes CASSLTGTSGRGEQFF. The genes are TRBV28 and TRBJ2-1; 14 positions agree with TRBD2. This CDR3 has 16 residues. The germline CDR1 and CDR2 sequences are MDHEN and SYDVKM. Trimming took 2 bases from V and 9 from J; bases not matched to a gene: 6.

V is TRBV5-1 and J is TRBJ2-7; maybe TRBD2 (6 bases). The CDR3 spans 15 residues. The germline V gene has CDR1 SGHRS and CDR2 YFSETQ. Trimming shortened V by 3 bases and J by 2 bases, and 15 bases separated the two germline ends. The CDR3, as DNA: TGCGCCAGCAGCTCCCCCGGGACTGGAACCTACGAGCAGTACTTC. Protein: CASSSPGTGTYEQYF.

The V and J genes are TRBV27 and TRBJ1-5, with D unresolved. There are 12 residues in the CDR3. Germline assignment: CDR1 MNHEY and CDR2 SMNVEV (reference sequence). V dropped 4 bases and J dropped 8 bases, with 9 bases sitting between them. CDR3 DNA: TGTGCCAGCAGTTCAGGTATCGAGCCCCAGCATTTT. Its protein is CASSSGIEPQHF.

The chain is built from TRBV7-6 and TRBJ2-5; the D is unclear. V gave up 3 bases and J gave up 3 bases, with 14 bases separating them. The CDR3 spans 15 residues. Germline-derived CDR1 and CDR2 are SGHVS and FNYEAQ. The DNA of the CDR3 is TGTGCCAGCAGCTTTCACAAGCGCCAAAAAGAGACCCAGTACTTC. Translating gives CASSFHKRQKETQYF.

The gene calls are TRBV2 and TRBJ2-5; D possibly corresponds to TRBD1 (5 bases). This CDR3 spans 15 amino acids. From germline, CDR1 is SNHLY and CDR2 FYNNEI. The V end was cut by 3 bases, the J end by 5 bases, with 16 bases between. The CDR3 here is CASSEGLGIGETQYF. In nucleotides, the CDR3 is TGTGCCAGCAGTGAGGGGCTAGGGATAGGGGAGACCCAGTACTTC.

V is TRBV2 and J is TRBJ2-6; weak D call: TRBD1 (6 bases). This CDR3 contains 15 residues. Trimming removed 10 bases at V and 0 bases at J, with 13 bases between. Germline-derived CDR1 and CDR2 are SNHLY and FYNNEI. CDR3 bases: TGTGCCAAAGAACAGGGTCCCTCTGGGGCCAACGTCCTGACTTTC. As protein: CAKEQGPSGANVLTF.

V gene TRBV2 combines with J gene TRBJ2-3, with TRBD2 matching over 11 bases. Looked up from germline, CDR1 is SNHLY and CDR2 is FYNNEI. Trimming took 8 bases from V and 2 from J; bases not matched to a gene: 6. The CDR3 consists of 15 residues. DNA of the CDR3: TGTGCCAGCTCCGCGACTAGCGGGGACACAGATACGCAGTATTTT. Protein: CASSATSGDTDTQYF.

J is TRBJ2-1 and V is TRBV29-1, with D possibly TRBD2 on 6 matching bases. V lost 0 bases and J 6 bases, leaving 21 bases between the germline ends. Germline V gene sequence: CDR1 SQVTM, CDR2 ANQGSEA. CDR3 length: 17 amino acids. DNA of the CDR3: TGCAGCGTTGAAGATCTCTCATCGGGGGAGTCACGCAATGAGCAGTTCTTC. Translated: CSVEDLSSGESRNEQFF.

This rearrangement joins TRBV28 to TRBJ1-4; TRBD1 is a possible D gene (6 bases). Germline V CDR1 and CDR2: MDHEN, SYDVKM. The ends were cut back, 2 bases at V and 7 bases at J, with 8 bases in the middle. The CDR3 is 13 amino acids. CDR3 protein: CASSLGGTEKLFF. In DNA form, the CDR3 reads TGTGCCAGCAGTTTAGGGGGCACTGAAAAACTGTTTTTT.

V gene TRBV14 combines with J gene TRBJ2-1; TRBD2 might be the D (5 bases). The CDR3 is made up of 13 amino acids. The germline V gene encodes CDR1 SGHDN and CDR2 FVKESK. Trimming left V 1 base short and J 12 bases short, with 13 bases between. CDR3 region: CASSQVNLAGQFF. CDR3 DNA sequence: TGTGCCAGCAGCCAAGTAAATCTAGCAGGGCAGTTCTTC.